Listed here are 8 T cell receptor beta chains from one sample, sequenced in a study of blood T cell repertoires in COVID-19 (dated by TCRdb to 2020 to 2022). Library preparation was by the immunoSEQ multiplex PCR assay. As stored in TCRdb, this immuneACCESS dataset retains in-frame rearrangements with V and J assigned. A fraction of the clones does not appear; measured against another copy, unresolved V genes explain less than half of the discrepancy, and the remainder lacks a known reason. The sample table shows roughly 260,000 clones, and approximately 89% are seen once. The ten biggest clones cover over 7.5% of the sample. Sequences were obtained from peripheral blood. All receptors come from a man aged 40-55 years who had recovered from COVID-19.

This clone was counted between two and nine times. V gene TRBV4-3 combines with J gene TRBJ2-7, with D maybe TRBD1 (6 bases). Germline V gene sequence: CDR1 LGHNA, CDR2 YSLEER. Trimming removed 1 base from V and 2 bases from J, with 12 bases in between. This CDR3 is 15 amino acids long. The CDR3 reads CASSQGATGTYEQYF. In DNA form, the CDR3 reads TGCGCCAGCAGCCAAGGAGCGACAGGAACCTACGAGCAGTACTTC.

This chain links TRBV5-4 with TRBJ1-6; possible D gene TRBD1, 6 bases. Germline lookup yields CDR1 SGHNT and CDR2 YYREEE (reference sequence). V shed 4 bases and J shed 9 bases, with 20 bases lying between them. The CDR3 spans 16 residues. The CDR3 nucleotides read TGTGCCAGCAGCCCGGGAGGCGGGGGGCAGGTTTCACCCCTCCACTTT. Translated: CASSPGGGGQVSPLHF.

This clone was observed a few times. This chain uses TRBV7-6 with TRBJ2-7; 7 nucleotides align to TRBD2. V shed 5 bases, J shed 5 bases, and the junction held 6 bases outside the gene matches. This CDR3 has 13 residues. Germline CDR1 SGHVS, CDR2 FNYEAQ. This CDR3 reads CASSTREGNEQYF. The CDR3 nucleotides read TGTGCCAGCAGCACCAGGGAGGGCAACGAGCAGTACTTC.

This clone was picked up one time. The rearrangement uses TRBV2 and TRBJ2-2; D gene uncertain. CDR3 size: 16 residues. V was trimmed by 5 bases and J by 0 bases, leaving 13 bases between them. From germline, CDR1 is SNHLY and CDR2 FYNNEI. The CDR3 nucleotides read TGTGCCAGCAGTAGCCCTGTCGCGACGAACACCGGGGAGCTGTTTTTT. Its translation is CASSSPVATNTGELFF. Full variable domain (missing parts from reference TRBV2 and TRBJ2-2): EPEVTQTPSHQVTQMGQEVILRCVPISNHLYFYWYRQILGQKVEFLVSFYNNEISEKSEIFDDQFSVERPDGSNFTLKIRSTKLEDSAMYFCASSSPVATNTGELFFGEGSRLTVL.

This clone showed up just a few times. The CDR3 bases are TGTGCCAGCAGCCTTCAGCCCCGGACAGGGTGGGGCTATGGCTACACCTTC. Translating gives CASSLQPRTGWGYGYTF. This chain links TRBV7-9 with TRBJ1-2, with 8 bases identical to TRBD1. The CDR3 extends over 17 amino acids. Trimming cost V 5 bases and J 4 bases; bases outside gene matches: 15. From germline, CDR1 is SEHNR and CDR2 FQNEAQ (reference sequence). The full variable domain, rest sourced from reference TRBV7-9 and TRBJ1-2, is DTGVSQNPRHKITKRGQNVTFRCDPISEHNRLYWYRQTLGQGPEFLTYFQNEAQLEKSRLLSDRFSAERPKGSFSTLEIQRTEQGDSAMYLCASSLQPRTGWGYGYTFGSGTRLTVV.

The rearrangement links TRBV7-8 to TRBJ2-7; maybe TRBD1 (6 bases). V shed 2 bases and J shed 1 base, with 9 bases lying between them. This CDR3 has 14 amino acids. The germline V gene encodes CDR1 SGHVS and CDR2 FQNEAQ. The CDR3 is CASSLTGSSYEQYF. Written as DNA, the CDR3 is TGTGCCAGCAGCTTAACAGGGTCGTCCTACGAGCAGTACTTC.

V and J are TRBV2 and TRBJ1-6, with D possibly matching TRBD1 (5 bases). Germline-derived CDR1 and CDR2 are SNHLY and FYNNEI. The V gene lost 1 base and the J gene lost 10 bases, with 11 bases spanning the gap. The CDR3 runs 14 residues. Written as DNA, the CDR3 is TGTGCCAGCAGTGAAGGACAGTTGAGGTCACCCCTCCACTTT. This encodes CASSEGQLRSPLHF.

The chain uses TRBV20-1 and TRBJ2-3; the D gene is possibly TRBD1 (5 bases). Per the germline V gene, CDR1 is DFQATT and CDR2 is SNEGSKA (reference sequence). This CDR3 is built from 11 residues. V gave up 6 bases and J gave up 2 bases, with 6 bases separating them. The CDR3, as DNA: TGCAGTGCCGGACACACAGATACGCAGTATTTT. Protein product: CSAGHTDTQYF.